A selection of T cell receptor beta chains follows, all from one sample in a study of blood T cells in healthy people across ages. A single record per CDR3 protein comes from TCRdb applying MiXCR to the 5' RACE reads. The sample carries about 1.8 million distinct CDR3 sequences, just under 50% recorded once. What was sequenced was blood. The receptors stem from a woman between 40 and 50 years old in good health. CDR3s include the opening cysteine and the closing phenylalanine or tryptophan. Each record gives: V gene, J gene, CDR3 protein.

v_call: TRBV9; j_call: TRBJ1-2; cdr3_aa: CASSVAGTGKGYTF
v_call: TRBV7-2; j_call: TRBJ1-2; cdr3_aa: CASSGGDRVAGYTF
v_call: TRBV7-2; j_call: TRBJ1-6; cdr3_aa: CASSFGDRENSPLHF
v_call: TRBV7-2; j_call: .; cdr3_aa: CASSLTLGGAGSETQYF
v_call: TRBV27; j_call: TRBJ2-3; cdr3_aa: CASGWTADTQYF
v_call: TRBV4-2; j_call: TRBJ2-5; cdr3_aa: CASSPRLLLSSYNEQYF
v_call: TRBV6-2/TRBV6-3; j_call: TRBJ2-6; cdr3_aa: CASSGDSYSGANVLTF
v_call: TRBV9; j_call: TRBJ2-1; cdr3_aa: CASSGPGGAYNEQFF
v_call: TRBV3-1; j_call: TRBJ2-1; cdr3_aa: CASSQARDRGRNEQFF
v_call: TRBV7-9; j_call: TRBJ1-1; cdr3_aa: CASRGDRPMNTEAFF
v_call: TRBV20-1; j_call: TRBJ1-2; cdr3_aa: CSARDFGQIYGYTF
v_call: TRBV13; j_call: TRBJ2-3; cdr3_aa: CASSPAWEGNTDTQYF
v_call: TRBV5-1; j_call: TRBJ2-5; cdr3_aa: CASSGLVGEETQYF
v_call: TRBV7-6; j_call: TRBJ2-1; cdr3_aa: CTSSASGGEQFF
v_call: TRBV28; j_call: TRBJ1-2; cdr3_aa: CASSVRGRDYGYTF
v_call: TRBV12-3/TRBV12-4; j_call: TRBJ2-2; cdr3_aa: CASRPGQGMTGELFF